The source of this T cell receptor (beta chain) is a study of blood T cell repertoires in COVID-19. The CDR3 runs to 14 residues. V lost 5 bases and J 6 bases, leaving 19 bases between the germline ends. Germline V CDR1 and CDR2: GTSNPN, SVGIG (reference sequence). TCRdb's table, derived via immunoSEQ multiplex PCR, lists solely in-frame clones and lacks some. The table includes approximately 480,000 clones, roughly nine tenths detected once. The sequence derives from a woman between 18 and 30 years old who had recovered from COVID-19. Sequencing was carried out using PBMCs or T cells enriched from blood (not recorded which). V and J are TRBV30 and TRBJ1-1; D perhaps matches TRBD1 (5 bases). In DNA, the CDR3 is TGTGCCTGGGAAAGGCCAGGGAGGATCGCTGAAGCTTTCTTT. The encoded protein is CAWERPGRIAEAFF.